The next 31 T cell receptor beta chains were all read from a single sample in a study of T cells in Graves' hyperthyroidism and ophthalmopathy. Researchers amplified the TCR beta CDR3 regions from RNA transcripts. First-round RT-PCR targeting the TCR CDR3 was performed with the HTBI primer set. TCRdb re-analysed the multiplex PCR reads in MiXCR, keeping a single row per CDR3 protein. The sample contains some 300,000 distinct CDR3 sequences, 13% of which appear only once. The sequencing sample was made of blood. The receptors were gathered from a woman aged 25 to 45 with Graves' hyperthyroidism that later progressed to Graves' ophthalmopathy.

This clonotype has a count of ten or more. The rearrangement uses TRBV5-1 and TRBJ2-3, with TRBD1 matching over 9 bases. Losses at the gene ends were 6 bases for V and 1 base for J; bases not matched to a gene: 6. Germline V lookup: CDR1 SGHRS, CDR2 YFSETQ. The CDR3 runs to 15 residues. CDR3 DNA sequence: TGCGCCAGCAACAACAGGGGGCTCGGCACAGATACGCAGTATTTT. This gives the protein CASNNRGLGTDTQYF.

This clonotype was observed many times. The chain couples TRBV6-2 or TRBV6-3 to TRBJ2-1; TRBD2 agrees at 8 bases. The length of the CDR3 is 20 residues. V gave up 6 bases and J gave up 0 bases; unmatched junction bases: 19. Germline V lookup: CDR1 MNHEY, CDR2 SVGEGT. CDR3 region: CASRTLVTSGSTGSYNEQFF. The DNA for the CDR3 is TGTGCCAGCAGAACCCTGGTTACTAGCGGTTCTACTGGCTCCTACAATGAGCAGTTCTTC.

The table lists this clonotype with many counts. The gene calls are TRBV27 and TRBJ2-3; tentative D call: TRBD2 (6 bases). Trimming pared 2 bases from V and 6 bases from J, leaving 15 bases between. Germline V gene data show CDR1 as MNHEY and CDR2 as SMNVEV (reference sequence). The CDR3 is made up of 15 amino acids. The CDR3 nucleotides read TGTGCCAGCAGTTTAAGCGGGTCGTGGTTCGATACGCAGTATTTT. Residues: CASSLSGSWFDTQYF.

This clonotype was seen only a few times. This could be a read error, since a much larger clone is one nucleotide away. The V and J genes are TRBV2 and TRBJ2-3; 7 nucleotides agree with TRBD1. V lost 2 bases to trimming and J lost 0 bases; unmatched junction nucleotides: 5. Germline V gene data show CDR1 as SNHLY and CDR2 as FYNNEI. The CDR3 consists of 16 residues. CDR3: CASSERGQVSTDTQYF. The CDR3 bases are TGTGCCAGCAGTGAAAGAGGACAGGTTAGCACAGATACGCAGTATTTT. The variable domain in full, completed from reference TRBV2 and TRBJ2-3, reads EPEVTQTPSHQVTQMGQEVILRCVPISNHLYFYWYRQILGQKVEFLVSFYNNEISEKSEIFDDQFSVERPDGSNFTLKIRSTKLEDSAMYFCASSERGQVSTDTQYFGPGTRLTVL.

Note on this clonotype: With a much larger clone just one base away, this may be a read error. V is TRBV4-3 and J is TRBJ2-2; 7 bases match TRBD1. Germline lookup yields CDR1 LGHNA and CDR2 YSLEER. The CDR3 covers 17 residues. CDR3 DNA: TGCGTCAGCAGCCAAGATAGGGGGACAGCGAACACCGGGGAGCTGTTTTTT. It yields the protein CVSSQDRGTANTGELFF.

Ten or more counts support this clonotype. The chain uses TRBV28 and TRBJ2-7, with 10 bases fitting TRBD1. V was clipped by 6 bases and J by 5 bases; unmatched bases: 13. Germline loops: CDR1 MDHEN, CDR2 SYDVKM. This CDR3 is 16 amino acids long. CDR3 residues: CASRSTRRQGADEQYF. DNA of the CDR3: TGTGCCAGCAGATCTACCCGAAGACAGGGGGCGGACGAGCAGTACTTC.

This clonotype was detected ten times or more. The chain carries TRBV27 and TRBJ1-5; unclear D gene. The CDR3 extends over 13 amino acids. Trimming took 2 bases from V and 2 from J, leaving 4 bases between them. Per the germline V gene, CDR1 is MNHEY and CDR2 is SMNVEV (reference sequence). CDR3 amino acids: CASSLMGNQPQHF. As DNA, the CDR3 is TGTGCCAGCAGTTTAATGGGCAATCAGCCCCAGCATTTT.

V is TRBV20-1 and J is TRBJ2-7; maybe TRBD2 (6 bases). V lost 3 bases to trimming and J lost 3 bases, with 12 bases between them. Germline V gene sequence: CDR1 DFQATT, CDR2 SNEGSKA (reference sequence). The CDR3 has 13 amino acids. This chain's CDR3 is CSASGGSHYEQYF. CDR3 nucleotides: TGCAGTGCTAGTGGGGGGAGCCACTACGAGCAGTACTTC.

The chain has TRBV10-3 and TRBJ2-7, with D unclear. Trimming removed 2 bases at V and 4 bases at J, with 15 bases between. CDR3 length: 15 residues. CDR1 is ENHRY, CDR2 SYGVKD, per germline. CDR3 residues: CAISERLERHYEQYF. CDR3 bases: TGTGCCATCAGTGAGCGGCTTGAGCGACATTACGAGCAGTACTTC.

This clonotype has a count of ten or more. This sequence joins TRBV6-1 and TRBJ2-4; D remains ambiguous. CDR1 is MNHNS, CDR2 SASEGT, per germline. Trimming left V 4 bases short and J 1 base short, with 11 bases between. The CDR3 is 15 amino acids. The CDR3 DNA reads TGTGCCAGCAGTGTCGGAACGACGGCCAAAAACATTCAGTACTTC. This translates into CASSVGTTAKNIQYF.

This clonotype has a count of ten or more. This chain connects TRBV13 to TRBJ1-1, with 7 bases lining up with TRBD1. Germline lookup yields CDR1 PRHDT and CDR2 FYEKMQ (reference sequence). The V segment lost 4 bases and the J segment 1 base; nucleotides outside the gene matches: 3. The CDR3 totals 14 residues. The CDR3 spells CASSWGQPNTEAFF. In DNA, the CDR3 is TGTGCCAGCAGCTGGGGACAGCCGAACACTGAAGCTTTCTTT.

The chain carries TRBV27 and TRBJ2-1; D not resolved. Germline V CDR1 and CDR2: MNHEY, SMNVEV (reference sequence). This CDR3 is built from 14 residues. The V end was cut by 8 bases, the J end by 7 bases, with 18 bases between. The CDR3 nucleotides are TGTGCCAGCGGAATCGGGTCAGGATTAAATGAGCAGTTCTTC. It yields the protein CASGIGSGLNEQFF.

This clonotype has a handful of counts. This sequence joins TRBV10-3 and TRBJ2-2; D may be TRBD2 (7 bases). Trimming stripped 7 bases from V and 3 bases from J, with 15 bases between. Germline V gene data show CDR1 as ENHRY and CDR2 as SYGVKD. CDR3 length equals 15 residues. For the CDR3, the DNA is TGTGCCATCAAGGGAGGGGGGCAGGACACCGGGGAGCTGTTTTTT. Residues: CAIKGGGQDTGELFF.

V and J are TRBV30 and TRBJ1-1; maybe TRBD1 (5 bases). Deletions cut 7 bases from V and 3 bases from J, with 12 bases between. The germline gives CDR1 GTSNPN, CDR2 SVGIG (reference sequence). The CDR3 length is 12 residues. The CDR3 reads CAFWGGDTEAFF. DNA of the CDR3: TGTGCCTTCTGGGGGGGGGACACTGAAGCTTTCTTT.

This clonotype was detected ten times or more. This chain links TRBV27 with TRBJ2-5; D not resolved. This CDR3 has 16 residues. Germline V gene lookup returns CDR1 MNHEY and CDR2 SMNVEV (reference sequence). Trimming cost V 5 bases and J 0 bases, with 16 bases left between them. CDR3 loop: CASSPYLTDHQETQYF. CDR3 coding DNA: TGTGCCAGCAGTCCTTACCTTACGGACCACCAAGAGACCCAGTACTTC.

There are a few counts of this clonotype. The CDR3 reads CASDVYAGTYNEQFF. CDR3 bases: TGTGCCAGCGACGTGTACGCGGGGACGTACAATGAGCAGTTCTTC. This chain connects TRBV13 to TRBJ2-1; TRBD2 is a possible D gene (6 bases). V was pared by 8 bases and J by 4 bases, with 18 bases between. Germline CDR1 reads PRHDT; CDR2 reads FYEKMQ (reference sequence). This CDR3 has 15 residues.

This clonotype was seen repeatedly, ten times or more. This chain links TRBV7-2 with TRBJ2-3; D might be TRBD1 (6 bases). Trimming removed 5 bases from V and 2 bases from J, with 17 bases in between. This CDR3 is built from 16 residues. CDR1 is SGHTA and CDR2 is FQGNSA in the germline V gene. CDR3 amino acids: CASSPGTRGHTDTQYF. For the CDR3, the DNA is TGTGCCAGCAGCCCTGGGACAAGGGGCCACACAGATACGCAGTATTTT.

The CDR3 DNA reads TGCGCCAGCAGCCAAGATCTCGGACAGGGGGCCCTTTTGGAGCAGTACTTC. As protein: CASSQDLGQGALLEQYF. V gene TRBV4-3 combines with J gene TRBJ2-7, with TRBD1 identical over 11 bases. The ends lost 0 bases at V and 7 bases at J; junction bases unmatched: 11. CDR3 length equals 17 residues. Looked up from germline, CDR1 is LGHNA and CDR2 is YSLEER.

This clonotype was recorded many times. The chain uses TRBV6-1 and TRBJ1-5, with 8 bases matching TRBD1. Germline V gene data show CDR1 as MNHNS and CDR2 as SASEGT. The V gene end was trimmed by 6 bases and the J gene end by 1 base; junction bases not matched to a gene: 8. The CDR3 covers 16 residues. CDR3 sequence reads: CASRATGGRSNQPQHF. The CDR3 nucleotides read TGTGCCAGCAGGGCCACAGGGGGGCGCAGCAATCAGCCCCAGCATTTT.

The rearrangement links TRBV15 to TRBJ2-7, with D possibly TRBD2 on 5 matching bases. Germline V gene sequence: CDR1 LNHNV, CDR2 YYDKDF (reference sequence). Trimming shortened V by 3 bases and J by 2 bases, and 14 bases separated the two germline ends. This CDR3 region has 15 residues. The CDR3 nucleotides read TGTGCCACCAGCAGGGGCCGAGCCGGGACCTACGAGCAGTACTTC. Its protein is CATSRGRAGTYEQYF. Full variable domain (outside the CDR3, taken from reference TRBV15 and TRBJ2-7): DAMVIQNPRYQVTQFGKPVTLSCSQTLNHNVMYWYQQKSSQAPKLLFHYYDKDFNNEADTPDNFQSRRPNTSFCFLDIRSPGLGDTAMYLCATSRGRAGTYEQYFGPGTRLTVT.

This clonotype was picked up many times. The chain uses TRBV20-1 and TRBJ1-2; no definite D call. The V gene's germline CDR1 is DFQATT and CDR2 SNEGSKA (reference sequence). V lost 0 bases and J 2 bases, leaving 4 bases between the germline ends. This CDR3 has 12 residues. In nucleotides, the CDR3 is TGCAGTGCTAGAGATGGCAACTATGGCTACACCTTC. This translates into CSARDGNYGYTF.

The gene calls are TRBV29-1 and TRBJ1-2; D is unclear. Trimming stripped 2 bases from V and 4 bases from J, with 8 bases between. The germline V gene has CDR1 SQVTM and CDR2 ANQGSEA. The CDR3 is made up of 12 amino acids. As DNA, the CDR3 is TGCAGCGTTGAACGTGGCGTCTATGGCTACACCTTC. Translated, it gives CSVERGVYGYTF.

The chain recombines TRBV4-3 with TRBJ2-1; no clear D. V lost 0 bases and J 7 bases, leaving 10 bases between the germline ends. This CDR3 is built from 14 residues. Per the germline V gene, CDR1 is LGHNA and CDR2 is YSLEER. The CDR3 DNA sequence: TGCGCCAGCAGCCAAGACTTCGCCATTAATGAGCAGTTCTTC. Amino acids: CASSQDFAINEQFF.

This clonotype showed up many times. The rearrangement uses TRBV9 and TRBJ2-3; 8 bases are shared with TRBD1. CDR3 length equals 15 residues. Trimming at V came to 4 bases and at J to 3 bases, leaving 7 bases not matched to a gene. Germline V gives CDR1 SGDLS, CDR2 YYNGEE. CDR3 sequence reads: CASSSGQDATDTQYF. CDR3 nucleotides: TGTGCCAGCAGCTCGGGACAGGATGCGACAGATACGCAGTATTTT.

There are many counts of this clonotype. The chain joins TRBV7-9 to TRBJ2-7; D uncertain. The V gene's germline CDR1 is SEHNR and CDR2 FQNEAQ (reference sequence). V lost 7 bases and J 0 bases, leaving 10 bases between the germline ends. CDR3 size: 13 residues. The CDR3 bases are TGTGCCAGCACCCCTCCATCCTCCTACGAGCAGTACTTC. Its translation is CASTPPSSYEQYF.

As to this clonotype: A read error may be the cause here, since a much bigger clone is one base away. The J gene is TRBJ2-1, the V gene TRBV20-1; either TRBD1 or TRBD2 may fit D (5 bases each). This CDR3 is 15 amino acids long. V lost 5 bases to trimming and J lost 7 bases, with 21 bases between them. The germline gives CDR1 DFQATT, CDR2 SNEGSKA (reference sequence). The CDR3 DNA reads TGCAGTGCTGGGGCGTTCGGGGCAACTTCGAATGAGCAGTTCTTC. Translated, it gives CSAGAFGATSNEQFF.

This clonotype was counted at least ten times. The chain links TRBV12-3 or TRBV12-4 to TRBJ2-1; the D gene is possibly TRBD2 (7 bases). The CDR3 contains 15 residues. Trimming cost V 11 bases and J 9 bases, with 26 bases left between them. CDR3 protein: CAGLASGEGGSEQFF. As DNA, the CDR3 is TGTGCCGGGCTGGCCTCGGGGGAGGGGGGAAGTGAGCAGTTCTTC.

This clonotype was seen a handful of times. This may stem from a read error, because a much larger clone lies one nucleotide away. This sequence joins TRBV27 and TRBJ1-5; a weak D match, TRBD1 (5 bases). The CDR3 length is 15 residues. Germline CDR1 and CDR2: MNHEY and SMNVEV (reference sequence). Trimming removed 6 bases at V and 7 bases at J, with 19 bases between. The CDR3 region has the DNA TGTGCCAGCAGGTTCAGTGGGGGGGGGAGGCAGCCCCAGCATTTT. Residues: CASRFSGGGRQPQHF.

The sample holds many counts of this clonotype. The genes are TRBV2 and TRBJ1-1; D might be TRBD1 (5 bases). Germline values: CDR1 SNHLY, CDR2 FYNNEI. Between the trimmed V and J ends, which lost 7 bases and 7 bases, there was a span of 16 bases. The CDR3 is 13 residues long. The CDR3 loop is CASTRIGDGEAFF. The CDR3, as DNA: TGTGCCAGCACCCGGATAGGGGACGGTGAAGCTTTCTTT.

This clonotype was picked up many times. V gene TRBV7-2 combines with J gene TRBJ1-2, with TRBD1 as a possible D gene (5 bases). Trimming removed 5 bases from V and 6 bases from J, with 19 bases in between. This CDR3 is 15 amino acids long. Germline V lookup: CDR1 SGHTA, CDR2 FQGNSA. CDR3 in DNA: TGTGCCAGCAGCCGAGGGGACGGCTTTGGGGATGGCTACACCTTC. Translation: CASSRGDGFGDGYTF.

This clonotype was observed at least ten times. J is TRBJ2-1 and V is TRBV6-1; 12 bases are shared with TRBD2. V shed 6 bases and J 6 bases; nucleotides not matched to a gene: 6. CDR1 is MNHNS and CDR2 is SASEGT in the germline V gene. This CDR3 is 15 amino acids long. In DNA, the CDR3 is TGTGCCAGCAGCAAACTAGCGGGAGGAGGCAATGAGCAGTTCTTC. Translating gives CASSKLAGGGNEQFF.